The source of this T cell receptor (beta chain) is a study of CD8+CD57+ T cells in acquired aplastic anemia. Whole-study context: Healthy donor sequencing depth: 9.5 million to 10.8 million CD4+, 11 million to 14 million CD8+ reads.

Comment on this clonotype: Germline is not matched at one junction end, which may reflect a read error.

Using genomic DNA as the template, TCR beta VDJ and CDR3 profiling was carried out. MiXCR, run by TCRdb on the reads, gives a single entry per CDR3 protein. The table records approximately 380,000 distinct CDR3 sequences, about 70% of them present only once. The CDR3 contains 14 residues. The germline V gene encodes CDR1 SGDLS and CDR2 YYNGEE. The receptor's source is a human donor in good health, serving as a control. This chain joins TRBV9 and TRBJ2-6; TRBD2 is a possible D gene (5 bases). Sequencing used sorted CD4+, CD8+, or CD8+CD57+ T cells (not recorded which) from PBMCs. For the CDR3, the DNA is TGTGCCAGCAGCTTGCACGGGGAACTCAACTACGAGCCTTTC. It codes for CASSLHGELNYEPF.